The 3 T cell receptor beta chains reported below all come from one sample, sequenced in a study of CD8+ T cells in alopecia areata. Reverse transcription of extracted RNA yielded cDNA, which provided the sequencing template. The repertoire was sequenced with immunoSEQ multiplex PCR; TCRdb's copy has only in-frame clones and lacks some. The data contain over 150,000 clones, about three fifths of them singletons. The treatment denotes: oral pan-JAK inhibitor, 5-10 mg twice daily. Sequencing was performed on CD4+ T cells sorted from blood, taken at week 4, from a patient treated with tofacitinib. These TCRs come from a human donor with alopecia areata.

There are a few counts of this clone. This chain joins TRBV29-1 and TRBJ2-7, with 8 bases fitting TRBD1. The germline gives CDR1 SQVTM, CDR2 ANQGSEA. V dropped 8 bases and J dropped 9; count of bases not matched to a gene: 15. This CDR3 has 13 residues. DNA of the CDR3: TGCAGCCTTTCCGACAGGGGTACGAAAGGGCAGTACTTC. Its protein is CSLSDRGTKGQYF.

This clone was picked up a small number of times. The V and J genes are TRBV5-6 and TRBJ2-4, with D perhaps TRBD1 (6 bases). The CDR3 is 13 residues long. Germline CDR1 and CDR2: SGHDT and YYEEEE. V was cut by 0 bases and J by 7 bases, with 8 bases left in between. CDR3 sequence (DNA): TGTGCCAGCAGCTTGGCAGGGGTCAACATTCAGTACTTC. This sequence encodes CASSLAGVNIQYF.

The J gene is TRBJ1-2, the V gene TRBV30, with D uncertain. Germline V lookup: CDR1 GTSNPN, CDR2 SVGIG (reference sequence). The V end was cut by 2 bases, the J end by 8 bases, with 15 bases between. The CDR3 is 13 amino acids. In DNA form, the CDR3 reads TGTGCCTGGAGTAACGGGTCCCCCGGAGGCTACACCTTC. Protein sequence: CAWSNGSPGGYTF.